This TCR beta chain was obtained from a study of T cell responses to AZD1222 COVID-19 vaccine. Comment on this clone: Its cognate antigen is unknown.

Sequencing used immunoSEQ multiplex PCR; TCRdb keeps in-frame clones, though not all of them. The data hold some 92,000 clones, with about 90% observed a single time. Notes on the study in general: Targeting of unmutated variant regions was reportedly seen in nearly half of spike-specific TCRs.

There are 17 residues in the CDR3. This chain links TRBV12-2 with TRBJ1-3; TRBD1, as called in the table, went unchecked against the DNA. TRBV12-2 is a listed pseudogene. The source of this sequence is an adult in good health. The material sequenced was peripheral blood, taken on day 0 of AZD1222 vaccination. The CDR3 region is CASRFSGLIYSGNTIYF. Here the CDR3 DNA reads TGTGCAAGTCGCTTCTCTGGCCTGATTTACTCTGGAAACACCATATATTTT.